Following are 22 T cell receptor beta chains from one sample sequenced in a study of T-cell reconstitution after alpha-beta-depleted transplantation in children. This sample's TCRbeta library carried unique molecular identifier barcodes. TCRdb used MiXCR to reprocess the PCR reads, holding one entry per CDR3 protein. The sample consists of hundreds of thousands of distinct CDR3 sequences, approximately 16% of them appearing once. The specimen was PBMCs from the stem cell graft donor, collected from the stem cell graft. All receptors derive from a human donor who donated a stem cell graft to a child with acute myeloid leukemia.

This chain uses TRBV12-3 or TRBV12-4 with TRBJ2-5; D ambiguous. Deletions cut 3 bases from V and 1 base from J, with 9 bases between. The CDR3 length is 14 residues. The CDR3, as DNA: TGTGCCAGCAGTTTTCACGGCAGCCAAGAGACCCAGTACTTC. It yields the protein CASSFHGSQETQYF.

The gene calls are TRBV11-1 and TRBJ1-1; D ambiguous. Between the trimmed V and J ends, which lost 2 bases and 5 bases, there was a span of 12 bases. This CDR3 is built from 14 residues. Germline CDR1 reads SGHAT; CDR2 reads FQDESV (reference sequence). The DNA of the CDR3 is TGTGCCAGCAGCTTACGGCATGAAAGGACTGAAGCTTTCTTT. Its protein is CASSLRHERTEAFF.

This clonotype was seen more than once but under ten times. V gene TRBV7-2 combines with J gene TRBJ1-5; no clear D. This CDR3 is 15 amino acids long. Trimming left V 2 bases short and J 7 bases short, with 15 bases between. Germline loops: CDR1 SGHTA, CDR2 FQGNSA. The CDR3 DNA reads TGTGCCAGCAGCTTAAGAGTCGGGGAAACCCAGCCCCAGCATTTT. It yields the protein CASSLRVGETQPQHF.

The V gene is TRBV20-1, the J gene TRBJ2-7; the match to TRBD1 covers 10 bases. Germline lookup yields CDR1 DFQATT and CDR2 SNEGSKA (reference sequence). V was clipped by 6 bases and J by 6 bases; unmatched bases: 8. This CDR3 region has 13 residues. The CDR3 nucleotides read TGCAGTGCCCCGGGACAGGGGATCTCCGAGCAGTACGTC. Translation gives CSAPGQGISEQYV.

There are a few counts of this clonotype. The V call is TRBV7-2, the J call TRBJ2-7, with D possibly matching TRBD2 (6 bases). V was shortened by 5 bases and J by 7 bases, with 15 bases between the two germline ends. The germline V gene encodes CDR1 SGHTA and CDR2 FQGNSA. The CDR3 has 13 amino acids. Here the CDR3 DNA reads TGTGCCAGCAGCCTTAGTGCGGGGAGAGAGCAGTACGTC. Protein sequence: CASSLSAGREQYV.

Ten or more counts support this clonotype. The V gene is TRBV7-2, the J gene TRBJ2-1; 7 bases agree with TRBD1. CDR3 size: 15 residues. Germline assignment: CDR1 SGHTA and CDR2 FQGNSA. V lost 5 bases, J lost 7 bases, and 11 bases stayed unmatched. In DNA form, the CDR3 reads TGTGCCAGCAGCCTAGACGGACAGGAACGGAATGAGCAGTTCTTC. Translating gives CASSLDGQERNEQFF.

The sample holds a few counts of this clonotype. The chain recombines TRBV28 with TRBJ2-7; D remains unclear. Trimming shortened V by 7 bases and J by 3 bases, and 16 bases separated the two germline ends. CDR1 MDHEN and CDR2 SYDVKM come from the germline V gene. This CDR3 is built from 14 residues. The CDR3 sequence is CASNARTSNYEQYV. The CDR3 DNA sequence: TGTGCCAGCAATGCCCGGACGTCGAACTACGAGCAGTACGTC.

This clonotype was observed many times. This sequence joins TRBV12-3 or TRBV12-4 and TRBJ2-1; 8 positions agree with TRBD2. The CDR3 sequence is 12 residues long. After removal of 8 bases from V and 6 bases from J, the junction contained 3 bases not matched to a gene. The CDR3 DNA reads TGTGCCAGCGGCAGCGGGGGCAATGAGCAGTTCTTC. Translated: CASGSGGNEQFF.

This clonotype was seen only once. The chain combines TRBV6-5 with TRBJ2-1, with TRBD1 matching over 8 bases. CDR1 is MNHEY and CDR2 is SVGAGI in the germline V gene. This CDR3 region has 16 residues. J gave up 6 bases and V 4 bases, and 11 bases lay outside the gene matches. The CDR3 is CASSSTGTGFGNEQFF. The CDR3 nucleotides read TGTGCCAGCAGTTCTACCGGGACAGGTTTCGGCAATGAGCAGTTCTTC.

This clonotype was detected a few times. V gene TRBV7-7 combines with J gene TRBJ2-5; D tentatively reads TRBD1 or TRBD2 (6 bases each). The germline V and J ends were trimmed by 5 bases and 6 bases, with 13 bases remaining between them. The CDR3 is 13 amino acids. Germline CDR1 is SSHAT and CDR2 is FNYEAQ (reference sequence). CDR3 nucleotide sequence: TGTGCCAGCAGCCCTGGGGGGACACAGACCCAGTACTTC. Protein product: CASSPGGTQTQYF.

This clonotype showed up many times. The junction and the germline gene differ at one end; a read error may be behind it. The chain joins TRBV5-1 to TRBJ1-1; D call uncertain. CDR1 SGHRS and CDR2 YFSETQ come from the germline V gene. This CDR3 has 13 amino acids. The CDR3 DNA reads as TGTGCCAGCAGTTTGTCCGGTGGGACTGAAGCTTTCTTT. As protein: CASSLSGGTEAFF.

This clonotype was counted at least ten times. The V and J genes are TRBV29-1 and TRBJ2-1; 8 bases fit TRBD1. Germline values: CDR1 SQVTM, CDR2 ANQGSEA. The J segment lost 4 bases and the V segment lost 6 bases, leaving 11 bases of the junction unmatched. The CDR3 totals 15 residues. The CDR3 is CSVPDRAYFYNEQFF. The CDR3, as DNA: TGCAGCGTGCCGGACAGGGCCTACTTTTACAATGAGCAGTTCTTC.

In DNA, the CDR3 is TGTGCCAGCAGCTTAGCGAGGACAGGGAGAACATCCTATGGCTACACCTTC. Protein product: CASSLARTGRTSYGYTF. The V and J genes are TRBV7-2 and TRBJ1-2; TRBD1 aligns across 8 bases. V lost 0 bases and J lost 4; bases outside the gene matches: 10. CDR3 length: 17 amino acids. Per the germline V gene, CDR1 is SGHTA and CDR2 is FQGNSA. Looking up the rest from reference TRBV7-2 and TRBJ1-2 gives the full variable domain: GAGVSQSPSNKVTEKGKDVELRCDPISGHTALYWYRQSLGQGLEFLIYFQGNSAPDKSGLPSDRFSAERTGGSVSTLTIQRTQQEDSAVYLCASSLARTGRTSYGYTFGSGTRLTVV.

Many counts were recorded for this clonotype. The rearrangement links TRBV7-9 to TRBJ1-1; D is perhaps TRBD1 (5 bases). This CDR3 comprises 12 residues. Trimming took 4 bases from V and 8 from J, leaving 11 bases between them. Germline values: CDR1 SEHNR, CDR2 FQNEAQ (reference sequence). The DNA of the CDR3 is TGTGCCAGCAGCTCGGTTGAGGGGGAAGCTTTCTTT. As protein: CASSSVEGEAFF.

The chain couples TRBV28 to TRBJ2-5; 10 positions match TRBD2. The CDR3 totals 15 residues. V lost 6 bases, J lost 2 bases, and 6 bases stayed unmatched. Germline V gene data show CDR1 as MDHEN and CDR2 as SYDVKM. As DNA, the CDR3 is TGTGCCAGCAGGAAGCGGGGGGGGAGACAAGAGACCCAGTACTTC. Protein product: CASRKRGGRQETQYF.

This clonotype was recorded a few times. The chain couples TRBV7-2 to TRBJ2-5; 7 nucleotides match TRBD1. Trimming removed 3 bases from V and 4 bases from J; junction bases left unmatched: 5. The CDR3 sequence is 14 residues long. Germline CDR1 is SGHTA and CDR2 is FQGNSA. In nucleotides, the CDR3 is TGTGCCAGCAGCTTCGGGACAGTGGGAGAGACCCAGTACTTC. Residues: CASSFGTVGETQYF.

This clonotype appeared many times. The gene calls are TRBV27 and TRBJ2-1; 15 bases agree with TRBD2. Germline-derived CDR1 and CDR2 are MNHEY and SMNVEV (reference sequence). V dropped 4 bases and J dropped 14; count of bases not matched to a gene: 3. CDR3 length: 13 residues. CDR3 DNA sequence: TGTGCCAGCAGTTCTTGGACTAGCGGGGGGGAGTTCTTC. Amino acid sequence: CASSSWTSGGEFF.

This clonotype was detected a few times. The CDR3 spells CSARLGLPEKLFF. The CDR3 nucleotides are TGCAGTGCTAGGTTGGGCCTACCTGAAAAACTGTTTTTT. The chain combines TRBV20-1 with TRBJ1-4; D unclear. CDR1 is DFQATT, CDR2 SNEGSKA, per germline (reference sequence). V dropped 3 bases and J dropped 7 bases, with 12 bases sitting between them. The CDR3 is 13 amino acids.

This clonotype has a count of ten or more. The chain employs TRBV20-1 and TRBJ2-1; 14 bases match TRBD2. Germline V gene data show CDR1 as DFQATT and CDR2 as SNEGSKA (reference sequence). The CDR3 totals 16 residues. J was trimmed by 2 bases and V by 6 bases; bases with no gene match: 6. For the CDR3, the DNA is TGCAGTGCCCTGGGACTAGCGGGGGTCACCTACAATGAGCAGTTCTTC. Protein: CSALGLAGVTYNEQFF.

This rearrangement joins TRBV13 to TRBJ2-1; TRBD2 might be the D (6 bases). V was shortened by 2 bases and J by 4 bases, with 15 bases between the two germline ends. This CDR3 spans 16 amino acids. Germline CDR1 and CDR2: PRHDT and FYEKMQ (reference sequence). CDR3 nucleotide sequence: TGTGCCAGCAGCTTATTGGGGGACTCCGAATACAATGAGCAGTTCTTC. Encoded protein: CASSLLGDSEYNEQFF.

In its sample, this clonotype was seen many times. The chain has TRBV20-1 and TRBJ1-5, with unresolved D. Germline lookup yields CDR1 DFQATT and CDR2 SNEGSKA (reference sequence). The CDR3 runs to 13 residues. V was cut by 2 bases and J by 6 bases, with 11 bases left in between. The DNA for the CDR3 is TGCAGTGCTAGACCGGATTTGCCTCAGCCCCAGCATTTT. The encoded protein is CSARPDLPQPQHF.

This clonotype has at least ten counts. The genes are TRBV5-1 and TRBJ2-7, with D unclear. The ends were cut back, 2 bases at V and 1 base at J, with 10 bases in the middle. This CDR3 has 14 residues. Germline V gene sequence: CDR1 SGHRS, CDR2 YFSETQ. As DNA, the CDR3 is TGCGCCAGCAGCTTAAGGGCCGGTTCCTACGAGCAGTACGTC. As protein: CASSLRAGSYEQYV.